The present TCR beta chain was sequenced within a study of blood T cells in healthy people across ages. V shed 2 bases and J shed 2 bases, with 13 bases lying between them. From germline, CDR1 is MNHEY and CDR2 SVGEGT. The length of the CDR3 is 16 residues. Primers used in a second PCR of roughly 7 to 12 cycles were a sample-barcoded 5' primer and a J-beta primer mix. Using its own MiXCR run on the 5' RACE reads, TCRdb lists one record per CDR3 protein. The table shows hundreds of thousands of distinct CDR3 sequences, with over 20% occurring only once. The chain recombines TRBV6-2 or TRBV6-3 with TRBJ1-5; tentative D call: TRBD1 (6 bases). The TCR was taken from a man aged 65-85 years in good health. Sequenced input: blood. The CDR3 region is CASSYGTSPGNQPQHF. CDR3 coding DNA: TGTGCCAGCAGTTACGGGACATCACCGGGCAATCAGCCCCAGCATTTT.